This T cell receptor (beta chain) is drawn from a study of blood T cell repertoires in COVID-19. As for the study in general: The United States, Italy and Spain supplied acute and convalescent COVID-19 samples. The analysed material was cDNA or gDNA that came from T cells, B-cell-depleted T cells, or PBMCs.

The V gene's germline CDR1 is SGHVS and CDR2 FQNEAQ. Trimming left V 1 base short and J 3 bases short, with 4 bases between. The CDR3 sequence is 13 residues long. Original analysis: How many nucleated cells were present was estimated from reference gene primer amplification. Method: immunoSEQ multiplex PCR; TCRdb's copy keeps in-frame clones and lacks some. From that table come the V and J calls and clone size; the DNA was used to work out D and trimming. The sample shows 55,000 to 90,000 clones, 91% of them seen only once. This clone was seen once. Sequencing was carried out using peripheral blood. The sequence was obtained from a human donor with active COVID-19. The donor label of this sample is uncertain. The rearrangement uses TRBV7-8 and TRBJ1-5, with D hard to call. The CDR3 loop reads CASSLVINQPQHF. In DNA, the CDR3 is TGTGCCAGCAGCTTAGTTATCAATCAGCCCCAGCATTTT.